Detailed here is one T cell receptor (beta chain). Germline CDR1 and CDR2: MRHNA and SNTAGT. V dropped 4 bases and J dropped 7; count of bases not matched to a gene: 5. This CDR3 comprises 14 residues. The sample originates from a study of T cell changes during pregnancy in multiple sclerosis. TCRdb's table, derived via immunoSEQ multiplex PCR, lists solely in-frame clones and lacks some. The table shows tens of thousands of clones, with roughly 90% occurring only once. The chain couples TRBV6-4 to TRBJ2-1; TRBD2 matches 9 bases. Specimen: peripheral blood, collected in the first trimester of pregnancy. The clonotype was recovered from a female donor with multiple sclerosis, enrolled in a pregnancy study. The CDR3 coding sequence is TGTGCCAGCAGTGTGGCGGGAGGGCCAAATGAGCAGTTCTTC. It codes for CASSVAGGPNEQFF.